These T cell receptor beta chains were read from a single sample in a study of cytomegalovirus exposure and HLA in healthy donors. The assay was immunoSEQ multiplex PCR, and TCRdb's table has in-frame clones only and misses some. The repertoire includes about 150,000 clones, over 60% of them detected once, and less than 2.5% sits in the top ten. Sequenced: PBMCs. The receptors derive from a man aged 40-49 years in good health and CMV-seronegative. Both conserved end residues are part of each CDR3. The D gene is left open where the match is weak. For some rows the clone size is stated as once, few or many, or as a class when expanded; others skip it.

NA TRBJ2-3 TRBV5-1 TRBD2 CASSFGTSGLTDTQYF TGCGCCAGCAGCTTCGGGACTAGCGGACTCACAGATACGCAGTATTTT
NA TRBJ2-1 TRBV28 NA CASSLWGPESYNEQFF TGTGCCAGCAGTTTATGGGGGCCGGAATCCTACAATGAGCAGTTCTTC
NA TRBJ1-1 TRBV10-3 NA CAISEMRDTEAFF TGTGCCATCAGTGAAATGAGGGACACTGAAGCTTTCTTT
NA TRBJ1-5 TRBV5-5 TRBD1 CASSTNRGDQPQNF TGTGCCAGCAGCACCAACAGGGGGGATCAGCCCCAGAATTTT
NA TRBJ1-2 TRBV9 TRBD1 CASRNRGTYGYTF TGTGCCAGCAGGAACAGGGGGACCTATGGCTACACCTTC
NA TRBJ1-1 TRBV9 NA CASSVSSQGFGDEAFF TGTGCCAGCAGCGTGTCGTCCCAGGGCTTCGGTGATGAAGCTTTCTTT
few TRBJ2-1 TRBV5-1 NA CASRMGGGSYNEQFF TGCGCCAGCAGGATGGGGGGTGGGTCCTACAATGAGCAGTTCTTC
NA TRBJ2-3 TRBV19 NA CASSIDRGGVLDTQYF TGTGCCAGTAGTATAGATCGGGGTGGTGTGTTAGATACGCAGTATTTT
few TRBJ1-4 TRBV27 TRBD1 CASSHPTPTPGQVLPPTREKLFF TGTGCCAGCAGTCACCCTACTCCCACTCCGGGACAGGTTTTGCCACCGACCCGAGAAAAACTGTTTTTT
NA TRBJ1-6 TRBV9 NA CASSLTGYSPLHF TGTGCCAGCAGCTTGACGGGTTATTCACCCCTCCACTTT
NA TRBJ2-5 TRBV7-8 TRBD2 CASSLSGAGGRETQYF TGTGCCAGCAGCTTAAGTGGTGCGGGGGGGCGGGAGACCCAGTACTTC
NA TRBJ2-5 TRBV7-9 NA CASSLLRGTQYF TGTGCCAGCAGCCTACTACGTGGGACCCAGTACTTC
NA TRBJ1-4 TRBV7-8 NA CASSLILNEKLFF TGTGCCAGCAGCTTAATCCTCAATGAAAAACTGTTTTTT
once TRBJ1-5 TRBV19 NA CASSMAHSNQPQHF TGTGCCAGTAGTATGGCACATAGCAATCAGCCCCAGCATTTT
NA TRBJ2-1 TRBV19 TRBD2 CASSGLAGYNEQFF TGTGCCAGTAGCGGACTAGCGGGATACAATGAGCAGTTCTTC
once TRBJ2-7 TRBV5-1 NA CASSSPAGEQYF TGCGCCAGCAGCTCTCCCGCCGGGGAGCAGTACTTC
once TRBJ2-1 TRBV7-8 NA CASSLVVLTGVDEQFF TGTGCCAGCAGCTTGGTCGTACTGACGGGAGTGGATGAGCAGTTCTTC
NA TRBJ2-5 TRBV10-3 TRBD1 CAISESSRTGEETQYF TGTGCCATCAGTGAGTCCAGCCGGACAGGGGAAGAGACCCAGTACTTC
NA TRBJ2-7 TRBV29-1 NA CSVESGHSYEQYF TGCAGCGTTGAATCAGGACATTCCTACGAGCAGTACTTC
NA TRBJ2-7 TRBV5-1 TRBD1 CASRTGTGRIEQYF TGCGCCAGCCGAACCGGGACAGGGCGGATCGAGCAGTACTTC
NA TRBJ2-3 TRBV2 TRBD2 CASTQTSGKIDTQYF TGTGCCAGCACCCAAACTAGCGGGAAAATAGATACGCAGTATTTT
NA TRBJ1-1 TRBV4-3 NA CASSQELLLNPEAFF TGCGCCAGCAGCCAAGAACTTCTGCTTAACCCTGAAGCTTTCTTT
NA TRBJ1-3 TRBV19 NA CASSQQGISGNTIYF TGTGCCAGTTCCCAACAGGGCATCTCTGGAAACACCATATATTTT